This entry lists 8 T cell receptor beta chains sequenced from one sample in a study of early T cells in non-severe SARS-CoV-2 infection. TCRdb independently ran MiXCR on the 5' RACE reads; one entry per CDR3 protein. The sample holds 45,000 to 65,000 distinct CDR3 sequences, around 10% seen once. The source material was whole blood. The receptors were sampled from an adult who was a healthcare worker with PCR-confirmed SARS-CoV-2 infection or an uninfected control (not recorded which).

This clonotype has ten or more counts. The chain is built from TRBV27 and TRBJ1-5; 7 nucleotides line up with TRBD1. V dropped 7 bases and J dropped 3; count of bases not matched to a gene: 6. The germline gives CDR1 MNHEY, CDR2 SMNVEV (reference sequence). The CDR3 contains 14 residues. The CDR3 is CASKPGQHNQPQHF. The CDR3 DNA sequence: TGTGCCAGCAAACCGGGACAGCACAATCAGCCCCAGCATTTT.

This clonotype was detected a few times. J is TRBJ1-1 and V is TRBV7-6; 7 nucleotides align to TRBD1. This CDR3 has 13 amino acids. The germline V gene encodes CDR1 SGHVS and CDR2 FNYEAQ. Trimming at V came to 4 bases and at J to 4 bases, leaving 3 bases not matched to a gene. The CDR3 DNA sequence: TGTGCCAGCAGCTCCTCAGGGGGCACTGAAGCTTTCTTT. This codes for CASSSSGGTEAFF.

This clonotype was observed a handful of times. The CDR3 sequence: CASSELGVNTGELFF. CDR3 coding DNA: TGTGCCAGCAGTGAATTGGGGGTGAACACCGGGGAGCTGTTTTTT. The chain joins TRBV2 to TRBJ2-2, with D perhaps TRBD1 or TRBD2 (5 bases each). The CDR3 has 15 amino acids. Deletions cut 2 bases from V and 1 base from J, with 8 bases between. Per germline, CDR1 SNHLY and CDR2 FYNNEI.

This clonotype was counted many times. The J gene is TRBJ1-4, the V gene TRBV20-1; 9 bases are shared with TRBD1. Germline CDR1 reads DFQATT; CDR2 reads SNEGSKA (reference sequence). This CDR3 spans 14 amino acids. Trimming took 0 bases from V and 8 from J; bases not matched to a gene: 4. The CDR3 is CSAREQGAGEKLFF. Written as DNA, the CDR3 is TGCAGTGCTAGAGAACAGGGGGCCGGGGAAAAACTGTTTTTT.

This clonotype has ten or more counts. The chain combines TRBV6-5 with TRBJ2-7; possibly TRBD2 for D (6 bases). The V gene lost 7 bases and the J gene lost 5 bases, with 15 bases spanning the gap. The germline gives CDR1 MNHEY, CDR2 SVGAGI. The CDR3 has 13 residues. The CDR3 coding sequence is TGTGCCAGCACCGCCGGAGGGGCCCACGAGCAGTACTTC. Protein sequence: CASTAGGAHEQYF.

This clonotype has ten or more counts. The chain has TRBV5-4 and TRBJ2-7, with 7 bases that match TRBD1. The CDR3 contains 14 residues. Trimming removed 4 bases from V and 2 bases from J; junction bases left unmatched: 6. Germline CDR1 SGHNT, CDR2 YYREEE (reference sequence). The CDR3 bases are TGTGCCAGCAGCCAGCCGGGACAGCCCTACGAGCAGTACTTC. Translating it yields CASSQPGQPYEQYF.

This clonotype occurred many times. The CDR3 DNA sequence: TGCAGTGCTAGAGATAGGCAGGGTTGGACTGAAGCTTTCTTT. Encoded protein: CSARDRQGWTEAFF. The chain combines TRBV20-1 with TRBJ1-1, with a weak D call TRBD1 (5 bases). V was pared by 0 bases and J by 5 bases, with 13 bases between. Per germline, CDR1 DFQATT and CDR2 SNEGSKA (reference sequence). This CDR3 region has 14 residues.

This clonotype came up many times. The genes are TRBV7-2 and TRBJ2-7, with 10 bases matching TRBD2. J gave up 6 bases and V 5 bases, and 4 bases lay outside the gene matches. The CDR3 has 13 amino acids. Germline assignment: CDR1 SGHTA and CDR2 FQGNSA. The CDR3 DNA sequence: TGTGCCAGCAGCCGGACTAGCGGCGGCGAGCAGTACTTC. Translating it yields CASSRTSGGEQYF.